A single sample is the source of the 15 T cell receptor beta chains below, sequenced in a study of T cell repertoires in aging, cancer and after chemotherapy. Multiplex touch-down PCR with TRB-A/B primers amplified rearranged V-D-J TRB sequences. TCRdb redid the calling of the multiplex PCR reads with MiXCR, one entry per CDR3 protein. The data show roughly 1,700 distinct CDR3 sequences, around 35% seen once. TCR beta rearrangements were amplified from peripheral blood genomic DNA. Source material: blood. The receptors stem from a human donor with a solid tumor. The donor label of this sample is uncertain.

The J gene is TRBJ2-3, the V gene TRBV5-1, with D perhaps TRBD1 (6 bases). Germline-derived CDR1 and CDR2 are SGHRS and YFSETQ. This CDR3 spans 14 amino acids. Between the trimmed V and J ends, which lost 6 bases and 4 bases, there was a span of 15 bases. CDR3 sequence: CASTQGLQSDTQYF. The CDR3 DNA reads as TGCGCCAGCACGCAGGGGCTACAATCAGATACGCAGTATTTT.

This clonotype is large within its sample. The chain has TRBV7-2 and TRBJ2-3; unclear D gene. In germline, CDR1 is SGHTA, CDR2 FQGNSA. The CDR3 covers 13 residues. V lost 7 bases and J 2 bases, leaving 10 bases between the germline ends. The DNA for the CDR3 is TGTGCCAGCACCCCCCCCTCCACAGATACGCAGTATTTT. Amino acid sequence: CASTPPSTDTQYF.

The chain employs TRBV5-6 and TRBJ1-1; 9 bases are shared with TRBD1. V lost 4 bases, J lost 1 base, and 5 bases stayed unmatched. Germline lookup yields CDR1 SGHDT and CDR2 YYEEEE. The CDR3 contains 15 residues. The CDR3 coding sequence is TGTGCCAGCAGCAAACTGGACAGGGGGAACACTGAAGCTTTCTTT. Translated: CASSKLDRGNTEAFF.

This clonotype was seen a few times. V gene TRBV20-1 combines with J gene TRBJ1-2, with a possible D match to TRBD1 (5 bases). The CDR3 sequence is 11 residues long. Germline loops: CDR1 DFQATT, CDR2 SNEGSKA (reference sequence). V was pared by 6 bases and J by 5 bases, with 10 bases between. The CDR3 loop is CSAPGTYGYTF. CDR3 sequence (DNA): TGCAGTGCCCCTGGGACGTATGGCTACACCTTC.

The chain is built from TRBV13 and TRBJ1-5; D call uncertain. V lost 1 base, J lost 0 bases, and 4 bases lay in between. The CDR3 is 14 amino acids. Germline V gene sequence: CDR1 PRHDT, CDR2 FYEKMQ (reference sequence). The CDR3 loop reads CASSLAHSNQPQHF. CDR3 DNA: TGTGCCAGCAGCTTAGCACATAGCAATCAGCCCCAGCATTTT.

The gene calls are TRBV5-4 and TRBJ2-2; perhaps TRBD1 as D (5 bases). This CDR3 comprises 15 residues. V dropped 1 base and J dropped 4 bases, with 11 bases sitting between them. Germline CDR1 is SGHNT and CDR2 is YYREEE (reference sequence). The CDR3 DNA follows: TGTGCCAGCAGCTTGAAGGGGTTTTCCACCGGGGAGCTGTTTTTT. It is translated as CASSLKGFSTGELFF.

This clonotype was seen more than once but under ten times. This chain joins TRBV6-5 and TRBJ1-1, with a possible D match to TRBD1 (6 bases). CDR3 size: 15 residues. Germline V gene data show CDR1 as MNHEY and CDR2 as SVGAGI. Trimming stripped 0 bases from V and 3 bases from J, with 11 bases between. The CDR3 sequence is CASSYSVRGHTEAFF. CDR3 sequence (DNA): TGTGCCAGCAGTTACTCGGTCAGGGGCCACACTGAAGCTTTCTTT.

V gene TRBV5-1 combines with J gene TRBJ1-4, with a tentative D call TRBD1 (6 bases). Germline-derived CDR1 and CDR2 are SGHRS and YFSETQ. The V gene lost 4 bases and the J gene lost 5 bases, with 12 bases spanning the gap. The CDR3 has 14 residues. CDR3 sequence (DNA): TGCGCCAGCAGCGGGACAACCCCCAATGAAAAACTGTTTTTT. Amino acid sequence: CASSGTTPNEKLFF.

This clonotype counts as large. The CDR3 reads CASTSVREWGTDTQYF. For the CDR3, the DNA is TGTGCCAGCACTTCGGTGCGGGAGTGGGGCACAGATACGCAGTATTTT. This rearrangement joins TRBV6-5 to TRBJ2-3; 7 bases fit TRBD2. CDR1 is MNHEY, CDR2 SVGAGI, per germline. The CDR3 covers 16 residues. V trimming: 7 bases; J trimming: 1 base; junction bases outside the gene matches: 11.

The CDR3 protein is CASSVGAWGLATEAFF. CDR3 DNA sequence: TGTGCCAGCAGTGTTGGGGCATGGGGCTTAGCCACTGAAGCTTTCTTT. V and J are TRBV6-1 and TRBJ1-1, with a weak D call TRBD1 (5 bases). Germline V gives CDR1 MNHNS, CDR2 SASEGT. The CDR3 contains 16 residues. V was pared by 4 bases and J by 4 bases, with 19 bases between.

Regarding this clonotype: A read error is possible here, since a much larger clone lies one base away. The chain is built from TRBV6-5 and TRBJ2-7; TRBD1 is a possible D gene (6 bases). Trimming took off 6 bases at V and 0 bases at J, with 18 bases between the two ends. This CDR3 has 16 residues. The germline CDR1 and CDR2 sequences are MNHEY and SVGAGI. In nucleotides, the CDR3 is TGTGCCAGCAGCCCGACAGGCTGGCTCGTCTCCTACGAGCAGTACTTC. Encoded protein: CASSPTGWLVSYEQYF.

The rearrangement uses TRBV19 and TRBJ2-7; 8 bases are a match to TRBD1. CDR3 length: 16 residues. V lost 1 base to trimming and J lost 1 base; unmatched junction nucleotides: 6. Germline V gives CDR1 LNHDA, CDR2 SQIVND (reference sequence). The chain's CDR3 is CASSIGTGSESYEQYF. The CDR3 bases are TGTGCCAGTAGTATAGGGACAGGGAGTGAATCCTACGAGCAGTACTTC.

In this sample, this clonotype is large (0.1 to 1%). V usage is TRBV7-9 and J usage is TRBJ2-7; TRBD1 aligns across 7 bases. Germline V CDR1 and CDR2: SEHNR, FQNEAQ (reference sequence). The V segment lost 5 bases and the J segment 3 bases; nucleotides outside the gene matches: 7. The CDR3 runs to 14 residues. CDR3: CASSAGTVGYEQYF. CDR3 coding DNA: TGTGCCAGCAGCGCCGGGACAGTGGGCTACGAGCAGTACTTC. The whole variable domain, remainder taken from reference TRBV7-9 and TRBJ2-7, is DTGVSQNPRHKITKRGQNVTFRCDPISEHNRLYWYRQTLGQGPEFLTYFQNEAQLEKSRLLSDRFSAERPKGSFSTLEIQRTEQGDSAMYLCASSAGTVGYEQYFGPGTRLTVT.

Notes on this clonotype: A single base separates this from a much larger clone, so it may be a read error. This sequence joins TRBV29-1 and TRBJ2-7; possibly TRBD1 for D (6 bases). This CDR3 is built from 14 residues. Deletions cut 6 bases from V and 1 base from J, with 16 bases between. Germline V gene sequence: CDR1 SQVTM, CDR2 ANQGSEA. The CDR3 DNA reads as TGCAGCGTGTACACAGGGTTTGGTTCCTACGAGCAGTACTTC. Its protein is CSVYTGFGSYEQYF.

The V call is TRBV6-1, the J call TRBJ2-3, with 9 bases lining up with TRBD2. The germline V gene encodes CDR1 MNHNS and CDR2 SASEGT. V trimming: 3 bases; J trimming: 5 bases; junction bases outside the gene matches: 6. The CDR3 length is 15 residues. The CDR3 region is CASSDAAGGRDTQYF. The CDR3 DNA reads as TGTGCCAGCAGTGATGCGGCGGGGGGGCGAGATACGCAGTATTTT.